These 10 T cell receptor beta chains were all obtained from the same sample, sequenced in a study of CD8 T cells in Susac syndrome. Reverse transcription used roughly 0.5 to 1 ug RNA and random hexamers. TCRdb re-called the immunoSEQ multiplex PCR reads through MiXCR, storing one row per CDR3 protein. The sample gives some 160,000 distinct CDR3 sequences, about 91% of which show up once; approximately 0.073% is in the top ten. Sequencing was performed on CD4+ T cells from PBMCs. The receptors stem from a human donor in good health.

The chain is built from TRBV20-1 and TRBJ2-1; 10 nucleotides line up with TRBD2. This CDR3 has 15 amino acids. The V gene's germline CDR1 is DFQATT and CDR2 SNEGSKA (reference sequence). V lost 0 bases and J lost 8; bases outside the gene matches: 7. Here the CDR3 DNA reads TGCAGTGCTAGAGATGAGCGGGGGGGCCGGGATGAGCAGTTCTTC. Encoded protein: CSARDERGGRDEQFF.

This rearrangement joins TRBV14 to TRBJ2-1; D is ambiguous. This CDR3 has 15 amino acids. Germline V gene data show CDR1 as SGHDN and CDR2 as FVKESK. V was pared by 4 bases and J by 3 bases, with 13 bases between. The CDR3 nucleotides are TGTGCCAGCAGCCGGCCCGGCAGCTTCTACAATGAGCAGTTCTTC. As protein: CASSRPGSFYNEQFF.

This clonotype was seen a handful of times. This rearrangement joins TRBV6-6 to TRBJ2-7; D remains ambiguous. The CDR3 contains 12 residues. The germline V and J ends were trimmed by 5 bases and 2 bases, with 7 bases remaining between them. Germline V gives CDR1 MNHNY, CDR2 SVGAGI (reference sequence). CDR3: CASSAHTYEQYF. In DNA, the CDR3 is TGTGCCAGCAGTGCCCATACCTACGAGCAGTACTTC.

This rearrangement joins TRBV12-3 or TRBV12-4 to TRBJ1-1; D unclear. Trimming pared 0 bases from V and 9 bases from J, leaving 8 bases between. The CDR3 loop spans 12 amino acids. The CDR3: CASSLADLKAFF. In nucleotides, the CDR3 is TGTGCCAGCAGTTTAGCGGATTTAAAAGCTTTCTTT.

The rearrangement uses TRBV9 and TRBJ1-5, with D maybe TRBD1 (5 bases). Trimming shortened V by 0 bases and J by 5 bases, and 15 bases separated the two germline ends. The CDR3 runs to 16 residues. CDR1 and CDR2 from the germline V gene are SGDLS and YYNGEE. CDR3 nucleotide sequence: TGTGCCAGCAGCGTAGGCTCAGGGTCGGTCGATCAGCCCCAGCATTTT. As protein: CASSVGSGSVDQPQHF.

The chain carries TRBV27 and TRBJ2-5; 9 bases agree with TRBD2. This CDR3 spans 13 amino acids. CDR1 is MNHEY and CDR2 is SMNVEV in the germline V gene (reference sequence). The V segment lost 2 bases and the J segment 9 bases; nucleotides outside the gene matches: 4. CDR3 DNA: TGTGCCAGCAGTTTAACTAGCGGGTACCCCCAGTACTTC. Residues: CASSLTSGYPQYF.

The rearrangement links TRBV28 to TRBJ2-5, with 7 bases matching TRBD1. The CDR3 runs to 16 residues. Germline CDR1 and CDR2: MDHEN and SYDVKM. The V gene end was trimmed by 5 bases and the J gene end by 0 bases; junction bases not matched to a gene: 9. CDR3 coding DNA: TGTGCCAGCAGTAGCCCCGGGACAGCGTACCAAGAGACCCAGTACTTC. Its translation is CASSSPGTAYQETQYF.

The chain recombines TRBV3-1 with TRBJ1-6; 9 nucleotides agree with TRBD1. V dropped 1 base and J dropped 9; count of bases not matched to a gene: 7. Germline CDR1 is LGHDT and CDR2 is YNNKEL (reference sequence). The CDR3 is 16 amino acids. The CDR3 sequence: CASSQGAGTGSSPLHF. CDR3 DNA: TGTGCCAGCAGCCAAGGGGCCGGGACAGGGAGTTCACCCCTCCACTTT.

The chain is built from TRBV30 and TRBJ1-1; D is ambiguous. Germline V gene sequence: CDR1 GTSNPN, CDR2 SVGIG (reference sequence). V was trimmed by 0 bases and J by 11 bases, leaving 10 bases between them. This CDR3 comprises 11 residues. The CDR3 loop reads CAWSVLNLAFF. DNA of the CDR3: TGTGCCTGGAGTGTCCTTAACTTGGCTTTCTTT.

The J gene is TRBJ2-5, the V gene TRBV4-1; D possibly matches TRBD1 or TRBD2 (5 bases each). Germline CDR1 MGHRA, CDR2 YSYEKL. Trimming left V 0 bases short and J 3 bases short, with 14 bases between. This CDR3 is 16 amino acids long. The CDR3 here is CASSQDIVQGEETQYF. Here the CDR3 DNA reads TGCGCCAGCAGCCAAGATATTGTGCAGGGAGAAGAGACCCAGTACTTC.